These 12 T cell receptor beta chains came from one sample sequenced in a study of glioma-infiltrating T cells. TCR alpha and beta CDR3 regions were amplified from RNA using iRepertoire nested multiplex PCR. Using its own MiXCR run on the multiplex PCR reads, TCRdb lists one record per CDR3 protein. Altogether about 210,000 distinct CDR3 sequences are present, about 31% being singletons, with the ten largest covering around 20%. Sequencing used glioma tissue, nonneoplastic brain tissue, or PBMCs (not recorded which). These receptors came from a human donor with low-grade glioma or glioblastoma, undergoing nonglioma brain surgery, or in good health (not recorded which).

The sample holds many counts of this clonotype. The V and J genes are TRBV6-6 and TRBJ1-6; TRBD1 agrees at 9 bases. The J segment lost 10 bases and the V segment lost 2 bases, leaving 3 bases of the junction unmatched. Germline-derived CDR1 and CDR2 are MNHNY and SVGAGI (reference sequence). This CDR3 is built from 14 residues. In DNA form, the CDR3 reads TGTGCCAGCAGTTACGTGGACAGGGGCTCACCCCTCCACTTT. This gives the protein CASSYVDRGSPLHF.

This clonotype was seen many times. V gene TRBV6-2 or TRBV6-3 combines with J gene TRBJ2-1; 9 positions match TRBD2. The CDR3 runs to 14 residues. The germline CDR1 and CDR2 sequences are MNHEY and SVGEGT. The V and J ends lost 5 bases and 6 bases, in that order; junction bases with no gene match: 5. DNA for the CDR3: TGTGCCAGCAGTCGCGGGAGGGGGGGCAATGAGCAGTTCTTC. The encoded protein is CASSRGRGGNEQFF.

With regard to this clonotype: The DNA is left out, because the CDR3 cannot be placed on it with certainty; the CDR3 is given as TCRdb lists it. This chain uses TRBV7-5 with TRBJ2-4. TRBV7-5 is assigned pseudogene status. The CDR3 region is 18 residues in length, termini included. CDR3 amino acids: CISVSESQRASPKNIQYF.

To note about this clonotype: At one of its ends the junction is not consistent with the germline gene, which may arise from a read error. The chain recombines TRBV27 with TRBJ2-4; D may be TRBD2 (5 bases). The CDR3 extends over 13 amino acids. Germline V gene sequence: CDR1 MNHEY, CDR2 SMNVEV (reference sequence). This CDR3 is CVSSFGNKNIHYF. The DNA of the CDR3 is TGTGTCAGCAGTTTCGGGAACAAAAACATTCATTACTTC.

In the case of this clonotype: This clone may be a read error of a much larger clone one base away. The chain links TRBV28 to TRBJ2-6; the D call may be TRBD1 or TRBD2 (5 bases each). Between the trimmed V and J ends, which lost 10 bases and 4 bases, there was a span of 20 bases. CDR3 length: 16 residues. Germline V gene data show CDR1 as MDHEN and CDR2 as SYDVKM. CDR3 DNA sequence: TGTGCCAACCATCCGGCGGGCAGGGTCGGGGCCAACGTCCTGACTTTC. Amino acids: CANHPAGRVGANVLTF.

V is TRBV4-3 and J is TRBJ2-7; TRBD1 matches at 7 bases. The germline V gene has CDR1 LGHNA and CDR2 YSLEER. J was trimmed by 2 bases and V by 2 bases; bases with no gene match: 6. The CDR3 spans 15 residues. In nucleotides, the CDR3 is TGCGCCAGCAGCCAATGGACAGGAACTACCTACGAGCAGTACTTC. Translation: CASSQWTGTTYEQYF.

The chain combines TRBV27 with TRBJ2-7, with TRBD2 as a possible D gene (5 bases). In germline, CDR1 is MNHEY, CDR2 SMNVEV (reference sequence). CDR3 size: 14 residues. Trimming took off 2 bases at V and 7 bases at J, with 15 bases between the two ends. The CDR3 DNA is TGTGCCAGCAGTTTAACTCCAGGAGGCTCTGAGCAGTACTTC. This sequence encodes CASSLTPGGSEQYF.

Note on this clonotype: A much larger clone sits a single nucleotide away, making a read error possible. The J gene is TRBJ1-1, the V gene TRBV4-1; D remains ambiguous. Germline V lookup: CDR1 MGHRA, CDR2 YSYEKL. The CDR3 loop spans 12 amino acids. CDR3 sequence (DNA): TGCGCCAGCATCCAAGAACGGGAGGGAGCTTTCTTT. It translates to CASIQEREGAFF.

V and J are TRBV7-2 and TRBJ2-3, with D perhaps matching TRBD2 (5 bases). CDR1 and CDR2 from the germline V gene are SGHTA and FQGNSA. The CDR3 sequence is 15 residues long. V lost 3 bases and J 15 bases, leaving 25 bases between the germline ends. The CDR3 DNA reads TGTGCCAGCAGCTTCGGCGGGTTGAGCACAGATAAGCATTATTTT. It specifies CASSFGGLSTDKHYF.

The chain has TRBV6-2 or TRBV6-3 and TRBJ1-3, with D perhaps TRBD1 (6 bases). CDR3 length equals 14 residues. V dropped 8 bases and J dropped 0 bases, with 11 bases sitting between them. Germline V gene sequence: CDR1 MNHEY, CDR2 SVGEGT. CDR3 coding DNA: TGTGCCAGCCTTCAGGGGAGCTCTGGAAACACCATATATTTT. This encodes CASLQGSSGNTIYF.

This clonotype occurred many times. This sequence joins TRBV27 and TRBJ1-4; no definite D call. In germline, CDR1 is MNHEY, CDR2 SMNVEV (reference sequence). This CDR3 is built from 13 residues. V was pared by 3 bases and J by 7 bases, with 9 bases between. The CDR3 DNA sequence: TGTGCCAGCAGTTTTTCGGGATTTGAAAAACTGTTTTTT. Its protein product is CASSFSGFEKLFF.

A word on this clonotype: It may be a read error: a sequence one base away is much more abundant. This chain connects TRBV12-3 or TRBV12-4 to TRBJ1-5; 7 nucleotides agree with TRBD1. The CDR3 covers 13 residues. The CDR3 loop reads CAISWDRDQPQHF. DNA for the CDR3: TGTGCCATCAGTTGGGACAGAGATCAGCCCCAGCATTTT.